Listed below are T cell receptor beta chains from one sample, sequenced in a study of shared clonotypes between healthy human individuals. TCRdb's table, derived via immunoSEQ multiplex PCR, lists solely in-frame clones and lacks some. Of 300,000 to 400,000 clones listed, approximately 79% are singletons. The sample taken for sequencing was memory CD4+ T cells sorted from blood. The receptors were sampled from a man aged 25 to 45 in good health. Both conserved end residues are part of each CDR3. D genes are given only for firm matches. Not all rows give a size; the values are once, few, many and, for expanded clones, a class.

J: TRBJ1-1; size: few; D: -; V: TRBV30; CDR3: CAWRENTEAFF; DNA: TGTGCCTGGAGGGAGAACACTGAAGCTTTCTTT
J: TRBJ2-2; size: -; D: TRBD1; V: TRBV28; CDR3: CASSFPGQGYTGELFF; DNA: TGTGCCAGCAGTTTTCCGGGACAGGGTTATACCGGGGAGCTGTTTTTT
J: TRBJ1-1; size: once; D: TRBD1; V: TRBV18; CDR3: CASSPEDRFNRNEAFF; DNA: TGTGCCAGCTCACCCGAGGACAGGTTCAACAGAAATGAAGCTTTCTTT
J: TRBJ1-2; size: -; D: TRBD1; V: TRBV29-1; CDR3: CSARQGAGGYTF; DNA: TGCAGCGCCCGACAGGGGGCGGGTGGCTACACCTTC
J: TRBJ1-1; size: -; D: TRBD1; V: TRBV30; CDR3: CAWSEAGGFTEAFF; DNA: TGTGCCTGGAGTGAGGCAGGGGGCTTCACTGAAGCTTTCTTT
J: TRBJ2-2; size: -; D: -; V: TRBV2; CDR3: CASSEALRGGELFF; DNA: TGTGCCAGCAGTGAAGCGCTTAGGGGCGGGGAGCTGTTTTTT
J: TRBJ2-7; size: -; D: -; V: TRBV2; CDR3: CASRRNYEQYF; DNA: TGTGCCAGCAGGCGGAATTACGAGCAGTACTTC
J: TRBJ2-5; size: few; D: TRBD2; V: TRBV2; CDR3: CASSEHQAGGVETQYF; DNA: TGTGCCAGCAGTGAACATCAAGCGGGAGGTGTAGAGACCCAGTACTTC
J: TRBJ2-2; size: many; D: TRBD1; V: TRBV11-2; CDR3: CASSLDGGQGSPGELFF; DNA: TGTGCCAGCAGCTTAGATGGGGGACAGGGGTCCCCCGGGGAGCTGTTTTTT
J: TRBJ2-7; size: -; D: -; V: TRBV10-3; CDR3: CATRRPQGYEQYF; DNA: TGTGCCACCAGACGACCACAAGGCTACGAGCAGTACTTC
J: TRBJ1-5; size: -; D: -; V: TRBV28; CDR3: CASSLTGQSNQPQHF; DNA: TGTGCCAGCAGTTTAACCGGACAGTCCAATCAGCCCCAGCATTTT
J: TRBJ2-3; size: -; D: TRBD2; V: TRBV7-2; CDR3: CASSFLTSGDQYF; DNA: TGTGCCAGCAGCTTCCTGACTAGCGGGGACCAGTATTTT
J: TRBJ2-1; size: many; D: TRBD1; V: TRBV7-9; CDR3: CATQTLDRADEQFF; DNA: TGTGCCACCCAAACCTTGGACAGGGCAGATGAGCAGTTCTTC
J: TRBJ2-7; size: few; D: -; V: TRBV14; CDR3: CASSFGGSSYEQYF; DNA: TGTGCCAGCAGCTTCGGGGGTAGCTCCTACGAGCAGTACTTC
J: TRBJ1-3; size: -; D: -; V: TRBV6-1; CDR3: CASNPEVWNTIYF; DNA: TGTGCCAGCAACCCAGAGGTCTGGAACACCATATATTTT
J: TRBJ2-7; size: -; D: -; V: TRBV28; CDR3: CASRATSTGEQYF; DNA: TGTGCCAGCAGGGCTACATCCACCGGCGAGCAGTACTTC
J: TRBJ1-4; size: few; D: TRBD1; V: TRBV5-6; CDR3: CASSPGQRDEKLFF; DNA: TGTGCCAGCAGCCCGGGACAGCGGGACGAAAAACTGTTTTTT
J: TRBJ2-7; size: once; D: TRBD2; V: TRBV29-1; CDR3: CSVFTSGRGDEQYF; DNA: TGCAGCGTTTTTACTAGCGGGAGAGGTGACGAGCAGTACTTC
J: TRBJ2-5; size: -; D: TRBD1; V: TRBV16; CDR3: CASSRGTGETQYF; DNA: TGTGCCAGCAGCCGAGGGACAGGGGAGACCCAGTACTTC
J: TRBJ2-3; size: few; D: TRBD2; V: TRBV5-1; CDR3: CASSLPGGADTQYF; DNA: TGCGCCAGCAGCTTGCCGGGAGGCGCAGATACGCAGTATTTT
J: TRBJ2-7; size: few; D: TRBD2; V: TRBV7-8; CDR3: CASSLVFLSTSRAYEQYF; DNA: TGTGCCAGCAGCTTAGTTTTTCTGTCGACTAGCAGAGCCTACGAGCAGTACTTC
J: TRBJ2-7; size: -; D: -; V: TRBV5-4; CDR3: CASSVGQRGDYEQYF; DNA: TGTGCCAGCAGCGTCGGACAGCGGGGAGACTACGAGCAGTACTTC
J: TRBJ2-5; size: -; D: TRBD1; V: TRBV7-9; CDR3: CASSLGRGQEKETQYF; DNA: TGTGCCAGCAGCTTAGGGCGTGGACAGGAGAAAGAGACCCAGTACTTC
J: TRBJ2-3; size: -; D: -; V: TRBV5-4; CDR3: CASSRDGPGATDTQYF; DNA: TGTGCCAGCAGCCGGGACGGACCCGGGGCCACAGATACGCAGTATTTT
J: TRBJ1-5; size: -; D: -; V: TRBV2; CDR3: CATQEAGNQPQHF; DNA: TGTGCCACTCAGGAAGCCGGCAATCAGCCCCAGCATTTT
J: TRBJ1-5; size: -; D: TRBD1; V: TRBV19; CDR3: CASSTRTGGFNQPQHF; DNA: TGTGCCAGTAGTACCAGGACAGGGGGCTTCAATCAGCCCCAGCATTTT